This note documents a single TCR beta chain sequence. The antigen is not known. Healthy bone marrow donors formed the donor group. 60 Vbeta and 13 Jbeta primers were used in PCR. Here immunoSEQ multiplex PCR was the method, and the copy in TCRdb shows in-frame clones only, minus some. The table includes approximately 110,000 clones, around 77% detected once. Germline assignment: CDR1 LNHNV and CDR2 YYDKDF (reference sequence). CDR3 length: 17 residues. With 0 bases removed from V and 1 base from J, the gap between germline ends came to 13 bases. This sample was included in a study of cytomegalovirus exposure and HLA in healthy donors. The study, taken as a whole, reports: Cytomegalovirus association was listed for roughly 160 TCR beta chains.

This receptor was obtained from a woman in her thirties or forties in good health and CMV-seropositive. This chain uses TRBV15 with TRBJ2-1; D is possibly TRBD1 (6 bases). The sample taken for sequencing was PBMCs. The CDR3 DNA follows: TGTGCCACCAGCAGAGAGTCCGGGACACTATCCTACAATGAGCAGTTCTTC. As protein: CATSRESGTLSYNEQFF.